The entry below gives a single T cell receptor (beta chain) sequence along with its context. This table comes from immunoSEQ multiplex PCR, and its TCRdb copy is limited to in-frame clones, with some not included. The sample lists 720,000 or so clones, approximately 83% occurring once. CDR1 and CDR2 (germline): LNHNV, YYDKDF (reference sequence). V was pared by 6 bases and J by 8 bases, with 19 bases between. The CDR3 sequence is 15 residues long. This sample stems from a study of shared T cell receptors in the human thymus. These data were also reused for a study on human thymus T cells. Per that study: Resected material from corrective heart surgery provided the thymus tissue analysed.

The sequenced sample consisted of thymocytes. This chain joins TRBV15 and TRBJ1-4; possibly TRBD1 for D (5 bases). This sequence was found in a girl in the first two years of life with a congenital heart defect. CDR3 amino acids: CATSGQTPGWEKLFF. CDR3 DNA: TGTGCCACCAGTGGACAAACACCGGGTTGGGAAAAACTGTTTTTT.